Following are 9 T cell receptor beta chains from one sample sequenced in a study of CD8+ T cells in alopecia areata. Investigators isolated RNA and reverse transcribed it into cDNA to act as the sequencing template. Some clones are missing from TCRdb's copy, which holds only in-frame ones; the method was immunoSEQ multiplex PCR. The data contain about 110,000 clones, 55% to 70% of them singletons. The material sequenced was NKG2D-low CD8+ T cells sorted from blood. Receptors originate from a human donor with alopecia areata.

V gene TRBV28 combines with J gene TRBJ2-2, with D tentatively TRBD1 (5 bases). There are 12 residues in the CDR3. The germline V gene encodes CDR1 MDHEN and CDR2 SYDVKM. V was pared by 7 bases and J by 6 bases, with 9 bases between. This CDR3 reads CASTWGSGELFF. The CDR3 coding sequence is TGTGCCAGCACCTGGGGCTCCGGGGAGCTGTTTTTT. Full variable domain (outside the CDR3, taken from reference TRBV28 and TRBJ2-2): DVKVTQSSRYLVKRTGEKVFLECVQDMDHENMFWYRQDPGLGLRLIYFSYDVKMKEKGDIPEGYSVSREKKERFSLILESASTNQTSMYLCASTWGSGELFFGEGSRLTVL.

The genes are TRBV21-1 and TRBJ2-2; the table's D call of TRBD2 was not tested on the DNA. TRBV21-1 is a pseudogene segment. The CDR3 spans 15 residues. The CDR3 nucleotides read TGTGCCAGCAGCCGAATTGGTGCGAGTGGCGGGGAGCTGTTTTTT. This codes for CASSRIGASGGELFF.

The CDR3 sequence is CASSQGGGGGQPQHF. The CDR3 DNA is TGCGCCAGCAGCCAAGGCGGGGGCGGAGGTCAGCCCCAGCATTTT. The chain has TRBV4-1 and TRBJ1-5; a possible D gene is TRBD1 (6 bases). The V and J ends lost 1 base and 6 bases respectively, with 13 bases between them. The CDR3 loop spans 15 amino acids. Germline assignment: CDR1 MGHRA and CDR2 YSYEKL.

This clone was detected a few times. As DNA, the CDR3 is TGTGCCAGCAGCTTAGCGACACCTACCAGGGGACCCCCCACCGGGGAGCTGTTTTTT. Protein: CASSLATPTRGPPTGELFF. The V and J genes are TRBV7-2 and TRBJ2-2, with a tentative D call TRBD1 (6 bases). CDR3 size: 19 residues. The germline CDR1 and CDR2 sequences are SGHTA and FQGNSA. The V and J ends lost 0 bases and 4 bases respectively, with 21 bases between them.

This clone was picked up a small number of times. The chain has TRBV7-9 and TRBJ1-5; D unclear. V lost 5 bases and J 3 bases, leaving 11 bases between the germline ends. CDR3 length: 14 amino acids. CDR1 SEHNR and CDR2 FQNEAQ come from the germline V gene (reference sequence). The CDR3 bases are TGTGCCAGCAGCCAGCCTGGGATCAATCAGCCCCAGCATTTT. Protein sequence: CASSQPGINQPQHF.

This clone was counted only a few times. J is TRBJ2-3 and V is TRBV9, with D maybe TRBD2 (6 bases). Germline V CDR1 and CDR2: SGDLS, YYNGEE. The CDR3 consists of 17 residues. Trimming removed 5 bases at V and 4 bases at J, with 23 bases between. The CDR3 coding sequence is TGTGCCAGCAGTGCCTCCTTACGGGGGAAGGAGGCAGATACGCAGTATTTT. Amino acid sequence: CASSASLRGKEADTQYF.

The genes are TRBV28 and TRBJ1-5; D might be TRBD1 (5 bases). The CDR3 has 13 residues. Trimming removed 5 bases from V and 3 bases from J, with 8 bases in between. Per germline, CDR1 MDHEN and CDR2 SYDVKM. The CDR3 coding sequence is TGTGCCAGCAGTGGGGGAAACAATCAGCCCCAGCATTTT. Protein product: CASSGGNNQPQHF.

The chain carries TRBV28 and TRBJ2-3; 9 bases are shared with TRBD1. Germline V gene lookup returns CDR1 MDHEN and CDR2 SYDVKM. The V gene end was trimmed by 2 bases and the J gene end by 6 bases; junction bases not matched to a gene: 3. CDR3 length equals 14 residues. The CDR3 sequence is CASSLGDRADTQYF. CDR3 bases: TGTGCCAGCAGTTTAGGGGACAGGGCCGATACGCAGTATTTT.

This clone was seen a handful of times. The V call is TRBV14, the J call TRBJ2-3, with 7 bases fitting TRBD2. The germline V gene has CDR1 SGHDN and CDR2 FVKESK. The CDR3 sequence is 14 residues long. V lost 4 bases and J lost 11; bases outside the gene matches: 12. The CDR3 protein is CASSPFRSGELQYF. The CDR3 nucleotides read TGTGCCAGCAGCCCCTTTAGGAGCGGGGAACTGCAGTATTTT.